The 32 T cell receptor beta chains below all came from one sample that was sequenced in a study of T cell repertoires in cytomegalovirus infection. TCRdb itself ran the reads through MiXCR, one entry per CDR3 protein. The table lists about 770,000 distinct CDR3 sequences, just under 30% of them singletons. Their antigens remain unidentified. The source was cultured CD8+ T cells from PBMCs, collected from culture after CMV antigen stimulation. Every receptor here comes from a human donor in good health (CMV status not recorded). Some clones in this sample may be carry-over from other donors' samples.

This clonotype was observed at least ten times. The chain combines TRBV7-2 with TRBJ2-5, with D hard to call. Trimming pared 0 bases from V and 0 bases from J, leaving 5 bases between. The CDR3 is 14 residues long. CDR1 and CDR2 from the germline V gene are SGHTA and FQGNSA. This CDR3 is CASSLAAYQETQYF. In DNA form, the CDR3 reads TGTGCCAGCAGCTTAGCGGCGTACCAAGAGACCCAGTACTTC.

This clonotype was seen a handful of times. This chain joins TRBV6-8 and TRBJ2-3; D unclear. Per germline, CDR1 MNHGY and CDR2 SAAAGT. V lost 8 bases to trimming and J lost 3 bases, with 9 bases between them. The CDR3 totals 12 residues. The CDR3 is CASGIDTDTQYF. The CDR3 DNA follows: TGTGCCAGCGGCATAGATACAGATACGCAGTATTTT.

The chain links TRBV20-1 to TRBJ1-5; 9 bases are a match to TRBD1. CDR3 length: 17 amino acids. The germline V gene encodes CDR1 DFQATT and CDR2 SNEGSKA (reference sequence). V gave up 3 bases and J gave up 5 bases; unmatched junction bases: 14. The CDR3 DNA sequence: TGCAGTGCTAGCGCGAACAGGGGGCGAACCCCATATCAGCCCCAGCATTTT. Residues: CSASANRGRTPYQPQHF.

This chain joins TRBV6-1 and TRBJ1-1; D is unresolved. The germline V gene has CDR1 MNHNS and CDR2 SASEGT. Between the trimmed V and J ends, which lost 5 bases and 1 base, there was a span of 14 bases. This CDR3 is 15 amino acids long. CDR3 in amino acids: CASSSDVMRNTEAFF. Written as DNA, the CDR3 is TGTGCCAGCAGTTCCGACGTCATGCGGAACACTGAAGCTTTCTTT.

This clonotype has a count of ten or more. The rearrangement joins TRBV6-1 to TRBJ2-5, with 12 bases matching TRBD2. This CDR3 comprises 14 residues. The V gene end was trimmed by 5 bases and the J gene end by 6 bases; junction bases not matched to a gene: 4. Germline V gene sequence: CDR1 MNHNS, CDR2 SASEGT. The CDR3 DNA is TGTGCCAGCAGTCTAGCGGGGGGGCTGAAGACCCAGTACTTC. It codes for CASSLAGGLKTQYF.

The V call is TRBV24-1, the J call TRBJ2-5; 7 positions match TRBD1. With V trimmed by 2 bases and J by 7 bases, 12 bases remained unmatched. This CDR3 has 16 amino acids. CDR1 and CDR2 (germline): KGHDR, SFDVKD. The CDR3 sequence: CATSDSWTGDLGTQYF. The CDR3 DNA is TGTGCCACCAGTGATTCGTGGACAGGAGACCTAGGGACCCAGTACTTC.

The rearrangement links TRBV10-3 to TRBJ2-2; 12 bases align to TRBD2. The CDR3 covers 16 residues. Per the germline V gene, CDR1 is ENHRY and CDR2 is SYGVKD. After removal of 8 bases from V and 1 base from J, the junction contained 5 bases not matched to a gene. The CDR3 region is CAILLAGGRNTGELFF. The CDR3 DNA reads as TGTGCCATCCTCCTAGCGGGGGGGCGGAACACCGGGGAGCTGTTTTTT.

CDR3 DNA: TGCAGTGCTCCGGGACAGGGGATGAAGACCGGGGAGCTGTTTTTT. Translating it yields CSAPGQGMKTGELFF. V gene TRBV20-1 combines with J gene TRBJ2-2; 10 positions match TRBD1. Trimming took 5 bases from V and 5 from J; bases not matched to a gene: 8. CDR1 and CDR2 (germline): DFQATT, SNEGSKA (reference sequence). CDR3 length: 15 residues.

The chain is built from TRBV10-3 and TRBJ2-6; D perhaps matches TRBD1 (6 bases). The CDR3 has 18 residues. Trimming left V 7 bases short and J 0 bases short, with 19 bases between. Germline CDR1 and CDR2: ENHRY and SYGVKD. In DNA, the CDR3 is TGTGCCATCAAAGTATGGGGGCAAAACCTCTCTGGGGCCAACGTCCTGACTTTC. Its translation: CAIKVWGQNLSGANVLTF.

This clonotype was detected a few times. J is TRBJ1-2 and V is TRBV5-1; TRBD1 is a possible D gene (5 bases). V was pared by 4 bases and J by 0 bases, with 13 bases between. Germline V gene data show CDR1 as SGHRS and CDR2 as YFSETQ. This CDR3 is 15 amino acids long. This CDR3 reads CASSPFDSPNYGYTF. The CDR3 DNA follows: TGCGCCAGCAGCCCTTTCGACAGCCCTAACTATGGCTACACCTTC.

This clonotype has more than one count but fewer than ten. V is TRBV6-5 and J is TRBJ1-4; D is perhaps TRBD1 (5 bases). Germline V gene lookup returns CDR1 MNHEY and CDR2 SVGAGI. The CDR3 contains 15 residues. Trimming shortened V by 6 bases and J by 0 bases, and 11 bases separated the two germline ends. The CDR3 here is CASRPGATTNEKLFF. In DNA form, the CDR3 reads TGTGCCAGCAGACCTGGGGCTACAACTAATGAAAAACTGTTTTTT.

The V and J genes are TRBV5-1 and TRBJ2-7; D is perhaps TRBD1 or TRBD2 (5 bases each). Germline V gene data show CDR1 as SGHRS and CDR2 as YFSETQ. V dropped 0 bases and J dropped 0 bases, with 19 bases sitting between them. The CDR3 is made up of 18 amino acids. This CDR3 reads CASSLAILGPILSYEQYV. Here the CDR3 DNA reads TGCGCCAGCAGCTTGGCCATTTTGGGACCCATACTCTCCTACGAGCAGTACGTC.

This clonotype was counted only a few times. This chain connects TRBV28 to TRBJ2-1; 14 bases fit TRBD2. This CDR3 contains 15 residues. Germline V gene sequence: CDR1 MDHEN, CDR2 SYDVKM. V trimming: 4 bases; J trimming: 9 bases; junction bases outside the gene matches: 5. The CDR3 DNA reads TGTGCCAGCAGTTCGGGACTAGCGGGGGAGGGTGAGCAGTTCTTC. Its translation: CASSSGLAGEGEQFF.

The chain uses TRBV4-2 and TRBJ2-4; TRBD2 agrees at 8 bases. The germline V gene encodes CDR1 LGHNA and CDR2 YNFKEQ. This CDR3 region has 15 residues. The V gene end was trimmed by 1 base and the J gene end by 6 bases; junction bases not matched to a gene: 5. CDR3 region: CASSQASGGLNIQYF. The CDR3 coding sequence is TGTGCCAGCAGCCAAGCGAGCGGGGGACTAAACATTCAGTACTTC.

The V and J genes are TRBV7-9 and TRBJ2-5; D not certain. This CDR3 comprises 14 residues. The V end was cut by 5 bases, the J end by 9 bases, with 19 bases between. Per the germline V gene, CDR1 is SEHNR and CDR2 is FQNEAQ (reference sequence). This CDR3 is CASSPPGGSLAQYF. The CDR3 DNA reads TGTGCCAGCAGCCCCCCCGGCGGCTCCCTGGCCCAGTACTTC.

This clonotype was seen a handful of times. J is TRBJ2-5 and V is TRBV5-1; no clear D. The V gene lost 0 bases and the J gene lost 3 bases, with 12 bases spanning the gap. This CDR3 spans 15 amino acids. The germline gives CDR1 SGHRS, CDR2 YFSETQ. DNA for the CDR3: TGCGCCAGCAGCTTGGCTATCCGAGAGAAAGAGACCCAGTACTTC. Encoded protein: CASSLAIREKETQYF.

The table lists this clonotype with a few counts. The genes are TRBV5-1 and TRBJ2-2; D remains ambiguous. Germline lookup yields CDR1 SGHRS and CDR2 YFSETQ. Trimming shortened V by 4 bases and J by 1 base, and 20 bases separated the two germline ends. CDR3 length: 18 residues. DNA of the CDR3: TGCGCCAGCAGCCTATTCCTCGACGGCTACCTGAACACCGGGGAGCTGTTTTTT. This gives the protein CASSLFLDGYLNTGELFF. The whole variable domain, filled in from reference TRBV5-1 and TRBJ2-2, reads KAGVTQTPRYLIKTRGQQVTLSCSPISGHRSVSWYQQTPGQGLQFLFEYFSETQRNKGNFPGRFSGRQFSNSRSEMNVSTLELGDSALYLCASSLFLDGYLNTGELFFGEGSRLTVL.

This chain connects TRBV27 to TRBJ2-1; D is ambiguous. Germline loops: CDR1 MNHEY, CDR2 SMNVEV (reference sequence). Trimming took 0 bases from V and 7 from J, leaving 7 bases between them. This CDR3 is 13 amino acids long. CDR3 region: CASSLSVTNEQFF. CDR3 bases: TGTGCCAGCAGTTTATCAGTTACAAATGAGCAGTTCTTC.

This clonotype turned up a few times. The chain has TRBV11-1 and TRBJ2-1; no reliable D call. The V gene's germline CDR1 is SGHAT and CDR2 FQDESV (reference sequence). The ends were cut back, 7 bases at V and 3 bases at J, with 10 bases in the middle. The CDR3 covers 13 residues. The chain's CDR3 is CASTITNYNEQFF. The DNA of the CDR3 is TGTGCCAGCACAATTACCAACTACAATGAGCAGTTCTTC.

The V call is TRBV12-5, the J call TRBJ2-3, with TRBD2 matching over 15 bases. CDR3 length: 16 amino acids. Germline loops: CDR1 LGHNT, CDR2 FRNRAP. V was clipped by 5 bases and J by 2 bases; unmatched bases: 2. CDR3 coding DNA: TGTGCTAGTGGTAGGACTAGCGGGGGGGCCACAGATACGCAGTATTTT. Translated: CASGRTSGGATDTQYF.

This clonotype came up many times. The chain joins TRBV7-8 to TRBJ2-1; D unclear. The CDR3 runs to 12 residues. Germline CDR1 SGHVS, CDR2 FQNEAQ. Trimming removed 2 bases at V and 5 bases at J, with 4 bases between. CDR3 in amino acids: CASSLIHNEQFF. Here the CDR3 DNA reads TGTGCCAGCAGCTTAATCCACAATGAGCAGTTCTTC.

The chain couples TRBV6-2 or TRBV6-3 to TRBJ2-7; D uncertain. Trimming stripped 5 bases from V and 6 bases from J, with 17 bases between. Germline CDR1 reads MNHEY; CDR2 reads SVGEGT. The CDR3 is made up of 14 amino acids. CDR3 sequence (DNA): TGTGCCAGCAGTCTAACCCTATCTCGGCGCGAGCAGTACGTC. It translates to CASSLTLSRREQYV.

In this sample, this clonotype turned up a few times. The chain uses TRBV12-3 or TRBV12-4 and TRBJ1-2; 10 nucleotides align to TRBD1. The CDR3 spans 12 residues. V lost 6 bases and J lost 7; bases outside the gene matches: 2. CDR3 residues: CASRTGGIGYTF. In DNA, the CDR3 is TGTGCCAGCAGGACAGGGGGCATTGGCTACACCTTC.

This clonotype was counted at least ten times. The CDR3 is CASSPGVANTGELFF. The CDR3, as DNA: TGTGCCAGCAGCCCGGGTGTAGCGAACACCGGGGAGCTGTTTTTT. This chain links TRBV4-2 with TRBJ2-2; D gene uncertain. V lost 4 bases, J lost 0 bases, and 9 bases lay in between. From germline, CDR1 is LGHNA and CDR2 YNFKEQ. This CDR3 contains 15 residues.

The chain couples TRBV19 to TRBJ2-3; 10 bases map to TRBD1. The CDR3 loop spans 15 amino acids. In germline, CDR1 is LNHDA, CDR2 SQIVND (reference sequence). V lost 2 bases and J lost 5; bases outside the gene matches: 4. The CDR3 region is CASSIRDRGRDTQYF. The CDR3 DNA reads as TGTGCCAGTAGTATACGGGACAGGGGAAGAGATACGCAGTATTTT.

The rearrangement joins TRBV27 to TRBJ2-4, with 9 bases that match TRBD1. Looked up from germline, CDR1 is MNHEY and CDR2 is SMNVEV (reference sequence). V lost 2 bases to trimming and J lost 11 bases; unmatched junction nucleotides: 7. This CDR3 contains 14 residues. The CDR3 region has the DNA TGTGCCAGCAGTTTAGGGACAGGGCGGCACTTTCAGTACTTC. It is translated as CASSLGTGRHFQYF.

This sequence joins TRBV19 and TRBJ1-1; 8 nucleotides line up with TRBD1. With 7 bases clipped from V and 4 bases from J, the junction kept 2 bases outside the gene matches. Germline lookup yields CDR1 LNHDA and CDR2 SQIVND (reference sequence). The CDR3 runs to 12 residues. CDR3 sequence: CASIQGATEAFF. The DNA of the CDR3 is TGTGCCAGTATCCAGGGGGCCACTGAAGCTTTCTTT. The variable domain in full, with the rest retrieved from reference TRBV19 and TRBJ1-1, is DGGITQSPKYLFRKEGQNVTLSCEQNLNHDAMYWYRQDPGQGLRLIYYSQIVNDFQKGDIAEGYSVSREKKESFPLTVTSAQKNPTAFYLCASIQGATEAFFGQGTRLTVV.

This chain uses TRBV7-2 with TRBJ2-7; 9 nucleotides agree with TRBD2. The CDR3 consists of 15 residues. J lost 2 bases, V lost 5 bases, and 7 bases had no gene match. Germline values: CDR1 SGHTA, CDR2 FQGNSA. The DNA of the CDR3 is TGTGCCAGCAGCCCGAATAGCGGGGGCACCTACGAGCAGTACGTC. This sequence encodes CASSPNSGGTYEQYV.

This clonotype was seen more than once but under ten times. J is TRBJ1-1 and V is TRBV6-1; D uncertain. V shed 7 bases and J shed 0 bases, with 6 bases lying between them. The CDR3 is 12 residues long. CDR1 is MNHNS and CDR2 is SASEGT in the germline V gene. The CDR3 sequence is CASNLMNTEAFF. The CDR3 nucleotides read TGTGCCAGCAATTTGATGAACACTGAAGCTTTCTTT.

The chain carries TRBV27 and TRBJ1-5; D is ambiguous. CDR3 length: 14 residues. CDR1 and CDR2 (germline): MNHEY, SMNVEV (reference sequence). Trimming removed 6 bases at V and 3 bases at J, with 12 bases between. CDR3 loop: CASRPDDLNQPQHF. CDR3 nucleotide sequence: TGTGCCAGCAGACCGGACGACCTCAATCAGCCCCAGCATTTT.

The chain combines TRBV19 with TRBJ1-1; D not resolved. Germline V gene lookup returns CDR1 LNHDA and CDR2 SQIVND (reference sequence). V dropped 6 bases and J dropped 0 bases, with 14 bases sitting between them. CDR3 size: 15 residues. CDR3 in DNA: TGTGCCAGTAGCCCCGCAGCGAGGTTGAACACTGAAGCTTTCTTT. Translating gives CASSPAARLNTEAFF.

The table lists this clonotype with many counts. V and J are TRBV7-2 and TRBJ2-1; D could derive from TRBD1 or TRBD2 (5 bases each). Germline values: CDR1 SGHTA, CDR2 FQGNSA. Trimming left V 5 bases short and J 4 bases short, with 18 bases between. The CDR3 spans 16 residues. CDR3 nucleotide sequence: TGTGCCAGCAGCCTTGGGCCGGGGCACTATTACAATGAGCAGTTCTTC. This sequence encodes CASSLGPGHYYNEQFF.